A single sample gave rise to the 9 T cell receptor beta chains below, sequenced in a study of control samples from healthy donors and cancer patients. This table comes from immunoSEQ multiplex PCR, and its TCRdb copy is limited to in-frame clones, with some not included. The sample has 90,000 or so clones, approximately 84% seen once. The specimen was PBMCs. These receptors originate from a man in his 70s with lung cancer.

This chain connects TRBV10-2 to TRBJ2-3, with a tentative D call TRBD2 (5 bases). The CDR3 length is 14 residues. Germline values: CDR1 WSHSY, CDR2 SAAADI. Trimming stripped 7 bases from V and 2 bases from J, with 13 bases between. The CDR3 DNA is TGCGCCAGCACGTCCCGAGCGGTCACAGATACGCAGTATTTT. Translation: CASTSRAVTDTQYF.

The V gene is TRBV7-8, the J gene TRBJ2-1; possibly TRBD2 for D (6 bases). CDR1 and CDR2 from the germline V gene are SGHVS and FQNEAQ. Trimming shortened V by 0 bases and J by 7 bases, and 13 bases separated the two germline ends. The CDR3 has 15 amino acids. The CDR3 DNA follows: TGTGCCAGCAGCTTAGCGACACTAGCTGCAAATGAGCAGTTCTTC. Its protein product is CASSLATLAANEQFF.

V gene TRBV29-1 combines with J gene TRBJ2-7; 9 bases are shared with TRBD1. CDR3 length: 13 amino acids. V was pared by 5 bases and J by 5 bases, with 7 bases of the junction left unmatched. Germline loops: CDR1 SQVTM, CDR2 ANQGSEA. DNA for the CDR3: TGCAGCGTTAGGGGGACAGGGAGTAACGAGCAGTACTTC. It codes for CSVRGTGSNEQYF.

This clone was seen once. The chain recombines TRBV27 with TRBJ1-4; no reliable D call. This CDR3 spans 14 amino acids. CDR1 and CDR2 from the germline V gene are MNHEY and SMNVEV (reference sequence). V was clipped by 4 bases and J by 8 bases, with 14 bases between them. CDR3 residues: CASSSLVGVEKLFF. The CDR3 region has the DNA TGTGCCAGCAGTTCACTAGTCGGGGTCGAAAAACTGTTTTTT.

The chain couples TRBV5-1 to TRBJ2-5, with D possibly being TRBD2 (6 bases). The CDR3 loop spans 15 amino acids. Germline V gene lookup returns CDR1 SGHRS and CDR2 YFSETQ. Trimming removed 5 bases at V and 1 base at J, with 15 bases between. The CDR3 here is CASRNRGSAQETQYF. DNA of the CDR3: TGCGCCAGCAGGAATCGGGGGTCGGCCCAAGAGACCCAGTACTTC. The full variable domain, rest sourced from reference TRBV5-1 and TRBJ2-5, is KAGVTQTPRYLIKTRGQQVTLSCSPISGHRSVSWYQQTPGQGLQFLFEYFSETQRNKGNFPGRFSGRQFSNSRSEMNVSTLELGDSALYLCASRNRGSAQETQYFGPGTRLLVL.

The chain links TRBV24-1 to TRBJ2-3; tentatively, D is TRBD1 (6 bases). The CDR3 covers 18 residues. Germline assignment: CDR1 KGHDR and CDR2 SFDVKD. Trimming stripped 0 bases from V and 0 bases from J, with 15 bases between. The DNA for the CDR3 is TGTGCCACCAGTGATTTGGGACAGCCCGTTGGGAGCACAGATACGCAGTATTTT. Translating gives CATSDLGQPVGSTDTQYF.

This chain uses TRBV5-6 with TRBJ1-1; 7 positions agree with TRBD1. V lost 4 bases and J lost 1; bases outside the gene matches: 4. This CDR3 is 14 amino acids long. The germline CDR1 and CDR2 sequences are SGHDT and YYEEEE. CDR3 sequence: CASSLTGPNTEAFF. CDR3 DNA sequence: TGTGCCAGCAGCCTGACAGGGCCGAACACTGAAGCTTTCTTT.

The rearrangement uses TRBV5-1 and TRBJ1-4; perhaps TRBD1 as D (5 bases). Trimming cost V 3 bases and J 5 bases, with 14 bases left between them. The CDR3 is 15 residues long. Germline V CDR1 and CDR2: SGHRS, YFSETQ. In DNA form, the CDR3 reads TGCGCCAGCAGCTGGGACGGTTCTCAAAATGAAAAACTGTTTTTT. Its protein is CASSWDGSQNEKLFF.

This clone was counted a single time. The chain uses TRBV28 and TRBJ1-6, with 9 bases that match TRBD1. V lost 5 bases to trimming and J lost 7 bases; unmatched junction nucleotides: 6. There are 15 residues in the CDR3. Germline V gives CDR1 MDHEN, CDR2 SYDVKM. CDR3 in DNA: TGTGCCAGCAGTGGAAACAGGGGGCGGAATTCACCCCTCCACTTT. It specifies CASSGNRGRNSPLHF.